This T cell receptor (beta chain) was sequenced during a study of cytomegalovirus exposure and HLA in healthy donors. Germline-derived CDR1 and CDR2 are MDHEN and SYDVKM. The CDR3 sequence is 15 residues long. V gave up 5 bases and J gave up 6 bases, with 19 bases separating them. Primers included in the PCR were 60 Vbeta and 13 Jbeta primers. Data came from immunoSEQ multiplex PCR; TCRdb stores just in-frame clones and leaves some out. The data show about 120,000 clones, with roughly four fifths seen just once and over 1.5% held by the top ten. This sequence joins TRBV28 and TRBJ1-1, with a possible D match to TRBD1 (6 bases). Sequencing was performed on PBMCs. This TCR was sampled from a woman between 18 and 29 years old in good health and CMV-seronegative. The CDR3 DNA is TGTGCCAGCAGTACTCGGACAGCTGGGATTCCTGAAGCTTTCTTT. Its protein is CASSTRTAGIPEAFF.